This entry describes one T cell receptor (beta chain). From germline, CDR1 is SNHLY and CDR2 FYNNEI. This CDR3 has 16 residues. V was cut by 4 bases and J by 3 bases, with 17 bases left in between. This sample was taken from a study of glioma-infiltrating T cells after dendritic cell vaccination. Study overall: Glioblastoma patients came from Phase I and II dendritic cell vaccination trials. Patients received autologous tumor lysate-pulsed dendritic cell vaccination between about 2002 and 2013. Monocyte-derived dendritic cells, cultured seven days with IL-4 and GM-CSF, were pulsed with autologous tumor lysate.

As to time point: after dendritic cell vaccination, including at tumor progression/relapse. The protocol was immunoSEQ multiplex PCR, while the TCRdb copy is restricted to in-frame clones and leaves out a portion. The sample lists tens of thousands of clones, about nine tenths seen once, with about 2.3% in the top ten. This TCR derives from a human donor with glioblastoma. This chain joins TRBV2 and TRBJ2-3, with D possibly matching TRBD2 (6 bases). The source material was blood, sampled after dendritic cell vaccination. The DNA for the CDR3 is TGTGCCAGCAGTGGTAGAGGAGGGAAGGGGACAGATACGCAGTATTTT. This gives the protein CASSGRGGKGTDTQYF. Full variable domain (missing parts from reference TRBV2 and TRBJ2-3): EPEVTQTPSHQVTQMGQEVILRCVPISNHLYFYWYRQILGQKVEFLVSFYNNEISEKSEIFDDQFSVERPDGSNFTLKIRSTKLEDSAMYFCASSGRGGKGTDTQYFGPGTRLTVL.